These T cell receptor beta chains were read from a single sample in a study of blood T cell repertoires in COVID-19. Produced via immunoSEQ multiplex PCR; TCRdb's table is partial and in-frame only. The sample shows 300,000 to 450,000 clones, roughly 86% of them seen only once. The material sequenced was peripheral blood. The receptors were gathered from a woman aged 25 to 39 with COVID-19, enrolled during active disease. The CDR3 runs from the conserved cysteine through the conserved F or W. Each record gives: J gene, V gene, D gene, clone size, CDR3 DNA, CDR3 protein. D genes are given only for firm matches. Clone size is stated in some rows and not others, as once, few, many or a class when expanded.

J: TRBJ2-7
V: TRBV2
D: -
size: -
DNA: TGTGCCAGCAGTCATCGGCGCGGAGGGTTCTACGAGCAGTACTTC
CDR3: CASSHRRGGFYEQYF

J: TRBJ2-1
V: TRBV2
D: TRBD2
size: once
DNA: TGTGCCAGCAGTGACCTAGCGGGAGGCTCCTACAATGAGCAGTTCTTC
CDR3: CASSDLAGGSYNEQFF

J: TRBJ2-5
V: TRBV5-1
D: -
size: once
DNA: TGCGCCAGCAGCCCCCAAAACAGGAACGAAGAGACCCAGTACTTC
CDR3: CASSPQNRNEETQYF

J: TRBJ2-1
V: TRBV19
D: TRBD1
size: -
DNA: TGTGCCAGTAGTATTCTAACCAGGGGGCTCAATGAGCAGTTCTTC
CDR3: CASSILTRGLNEQFF

J: TRBJ1-4
V: TRBV4-1
D: -
size: -
DNA: TGCGCCAGCAGCCAAGATTGGGGGAGGGGCCGTAATGAAAAACTGTTTTTT
CDR3: CASSQDWGRGRNEKLFF

J: TRBJ2-7
V: TRBV19
D: -
size: -
DNA: TGTGCCAGTAGTATGCAGGGAACCTACGAGCAGTACTTC
CDR3: CASSMQGTYEQYF

J: TRBJ2-1
V: TRBV15
D: -
size: -
DNA: TGTGCCACCAGCAGAGGGGGGAGGTCGTACAATGAGCAGTTCTTC
CDR3: CATSRGGRSYNEQFF

J: TRBJ2-1
V: TRBV12-3/TRBV12-4
D: -
size: -
DNA: TGTGCCAGCAGCCGCCACAGCCTCAATGAGCAGTTCTTC
CDR3: CASSRHSLNEQFF

J: TRBJ1-1
V: TRBV7-9
D: -
size: -
DNA: TGTGCCAGCAGCTTTTATCGGTTGAACACTGAAGCTTTCTTT
CDR3: CASSFYRLNTEAFF

J: TRBJ2-1
V: TRBV9
D: TRBD2
size: -
DNA: TGTGCCAGCAGCTATAGCGGGAGCTCCTACAATGAGCAGTTCTTC
CDR3: CASSYSGSSYNEQFF

J: TRBJ2-3
V: TRBV5-4
D: TRBD2
size: -
DNA: TGTGCCAGCAGCTTTGGTAGCGGGACAGATACGCAGTATTTT
CDR3: CASSFGSGTDTQYF

J: TRBJ2-1
V: TRBV10-3
D: -
size: -
DNA: TGTGCCATCAGTAGTGGAGGCAATGAGCAGTTCTTC
CDR3: CAISSGGNEQFF

J: TRBJ2-2
V: TRBV4-3
D: TRBD1
size: -
DNA: TGCGCCAGCAGCCAAGTAGGCGGACAGGGCATCACCGGGGAGCTGTTTTTT
CDR3: CASSQVGGQGITGELFF

J: TRBJ2-4
V: TRBV19
D: TRBD2
size: once
DNA: TGTGCCAGTAGTGTGAGTCCCCTAGCGGGAGGTGCGGCCAAAAACATTCAGTACTTC
CDR3: CASSVSPLAGGAAKNIQYF

J: TRBJ2-6
V: TRBV29-1
D: TRBD1
size: once
DNA: TGCAGCGACCTTCCGGACAGGGCGCCTGGGGCCAACGTCCTGACTTTC
CDR3: CSDLPDRAPGANVLTF

J: TRBJ2-5
V: TRBV11-3
D: TRBD2
size: -
DNA: TGTGCCAGCAGCCAGGGGGTAGCGGGAGAAGGAGAGACCCAGTACTTC
CDR3: CASSQGVAGEGETQYF

J: TRBJ1-2
V: TRBV11-2
D: -
size: -
DNA: TGTGCCAGCAGTACCGGACAGTTCTATGGCTACACCTTC
CDR3: CASSTGQFYGYTF

J: TRBJ2-7
V: TRBV29-1
D: -
size: -
DNA: TGCAGCGTTGGGACTGTTCCCGAGGGCGAGCAGTACTTC
CDR3: CSVGTVPEGEQYF

J: TRBJ2-1
V: TRBV6-2/TRBV6-3
D: TRBD2
size: -
DNA: TGTGCCAGCAGTTCCCGGCCGGGACTAGAGCAGTTCTTC
CDR3: CASSSRPGLEQFF